This TCR beta chain was identified in a study of cytomegalovirus exposure and HLA in healthy donors. Germline CDR1 and CDR2: SGHDN and FVKESK. This CDR3 region has 15 residues. V lost 0 bases and J 2 bases, leaving 10 bases between the germline ends. Here immunoSEQ multiplex PCR was the method, and the copy in TCRdb shows in-frame clones only, minus some. The repertoire holds over 200,000 clones, around 88% seen once, with about 2.9% in the top ten. The chain is built from TRBV14 and TRBJ1-1; TRBD1 might be the D (6 bases). What was sequenced was PBMCs. This receptor was identified in a woman aged 18-29 years in good health and CMV-seronegative. CDR3 nucleotides: TGTGCCAGCAGCCAAGACAGGGGTAGTAACACTGAAGCTTTCTTT. Translation gives CASSQDRGSNTEAFF. Variable domain in full (rest from reference TRBV14 and TRBJ1-1): EAGVTQFPSHSVIEKGQTVTLRCDPISGHDNLYWYRRVMGKEIKFLLHFVKESKQDESGMPNNRFLAERTGGTYSTLKVQPAELEDSGVYFCASSQDRGSNTEAFFGQGTRLTVV.